This TCR beta chain was captured by sequencing in a study of PD-L1 blockade in urothelial cancer. Study-level information: Patients had been given 0 to 3 earlier chemotherapy regimens. Analysis of the blood was performed 3 weeks (second dose) and 6 weeks after treatment start.

The time point is: peripheral blood 6 weeks after treatment start. TCRdb keeps only in-frame clones here, not all; method: immunoSEQ multiplex PCR. Altogether more than 40,000 clones are present, approximately 83% being singletons, with the ten largest covering more than 12%. V lost 4 bases and J lost 8; bases outside the gene matches: 11. The germline CDR1 and CDR2 sequences are SGHNT and YYREEE (reference sequence). CDR3 length: 16 amino acids. Here the sequenced sample was PBMCs, taken around atezolizumab (anti-PD-L1) treatment. The receptor comes from a man in his 60s with urothelial cancer. The gene calls are TRBV5-4 and TRBJ1-6, with TRBD1 identical over 8 bases. The chain's CDR3 is CASSGQGAPTDSPLHF. The DNA for the CDR3 is TGTGCCAGCAGCGGGCAGGGGGCTCCCACTGATTCACCCCTCCACTTT.